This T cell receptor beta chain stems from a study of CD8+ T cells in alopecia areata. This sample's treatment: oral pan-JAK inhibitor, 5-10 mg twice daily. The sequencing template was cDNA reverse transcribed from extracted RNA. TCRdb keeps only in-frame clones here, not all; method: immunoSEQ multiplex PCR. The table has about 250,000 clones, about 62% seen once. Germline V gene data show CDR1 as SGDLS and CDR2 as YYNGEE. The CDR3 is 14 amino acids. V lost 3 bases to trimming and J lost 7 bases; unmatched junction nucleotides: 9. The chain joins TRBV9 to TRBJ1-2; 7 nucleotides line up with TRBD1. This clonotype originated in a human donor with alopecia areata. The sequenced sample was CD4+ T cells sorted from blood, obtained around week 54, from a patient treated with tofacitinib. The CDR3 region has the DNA TGTGCCAGCAGCGGCCCGGGACAGCAATTTGGCTACACCTTC. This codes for CASSGPGQQFGYTF.